The TCR beta chain under discussion was sequenced for a study of blood T cell repertoires in COVID-19. Study-level background: Donors in the United States, Italy and Spain gave samples during acute or convalescent COVID-19.

Grouping used clinical history reported by participants in a survey and questionnaire. Recovered status in Cohort 3 required two negative PCRs, clearance, or symptom resolution. In the authors' methods: Estimates of nucleated cell counts were drawn from the amplification of reference gene primers. Sequencing used immunoSEQ multiplex PCR; TCRdb keeps in-frame clones, though not all of them. V and J calls and clone size are as listed in that table; D and trimming were resolved from the DNA. The sample lists about 140,000 clones, 87% occurring once. The CDR3 extends over 14 amino acids. Trimming removed 8 bases at V and 7 bases at J, with 18 bases between. CDR1 LGHDT and CDR2 YNNKEL come from the germline V gene (reference sequence).

The sequencing input was PBMCs or T cells enriched from blood (not recorded which). The chain recombines TRBV3-1 (or the pseudogene TRBV3-2) with TRBJ2-1; weak D call: TRBD1 (6 bases). The TCR originated in a man in his sixties who had recovered from COVID-19. This CDR3 reads CASAQGWDGNEQFF. Here the CDR3 DNA reads TGTGCCAGCGCGCAGGGGTGGGACGGGAATGAGCAGTTCTTC.